The 9 T cell receptor beta chains below all came from one sample that was sequenced in a study of T-cell reconstitution after alpha-beta-depleted transplantation in children. TCRbeta library preparation incorporated unique molecular identifiers. MiXCR was run by TCRdb on the PCR reads, yielding one entry per CDR3 protein. The sample comprises hundreds of thousands of distinct CDR3 sequences, more than 9% of which are singletons, and about a tenth rests with the top ten. The specimen was PBMCs from the stem cell graft donor, collected from the stem cell graft. All receptors come from a human donor who donated a stem cell graft to a child with SCID.

The rearrangement uses TRBV9 and TRBJ2-5, with TRBD1 matching 8 bases. Germline V lookup: CDR1 SGDLS, CDR2 YYNGEE. The CDR3 spans 15 residues. After removal of 0 bases from V and 5 bases from J, the junction contained 6 bases not matched to a gene. This CDR3 is CASSVDQGARETQYF. CDR3 coding DNA: TGTGCCAGCAGCGTAGACCAGGGGGCCAGGGAGACCCAGTACTTC.

The sample holds a few counts of this clonotype. The V gene is TRBV6-5, the J gene TRBJ2-7; D perhaps matches TRBD1 (6 bases). Trimming took off 6 bases at V and 6 bases at J, with 12 bases between the two ends. From germline, CDR1 is MNHEY and CDR2 SVGAGI. The CDR3 is 12 amino acids. The CDR3, as DNA: TGTGCCAGCAGCCGCATCAGGGGCGAGCAGTACTTC. The encoded protein is CASSRIRGEQYF.

In this sample, this clonotype turned up a few times. This chain links TRBV19 with TRBJ2-7, with 7 bases fitting TRBD1. The J segment lost 2 bases and the V segment lost 8 bases, leaving 6 bases of the junction unmatched. Germline loops: CDR1 LNHDA, CDR2 SQIVND (reference sequence). This CDR3 is built from 13 residues. The CDR3 loop is CASGRTGPYEQYF. CDR3 coding DNA: TGTGCCAGTGGAAGGACAGGTCCCTACGAGCAGTACTTC.

This clonotype was picked up a small number of times. V is TRBV27 and J is TRBJ1-4, with 8 bases matching TRBD1. Germline trimming cut 5 bases from V and 7 bases from J; bases unmatched to any gene: 12. The CDR3 totals 16 residues. The germline gives CDR1 MNHEY, CDR2 SMNVEV (reference sequence). The DNA for the CDR3 is TGTGCCAGCAGTCCCGTGGACAGGGAAGGCGGTGAAAAACTGTTTTTT. It encodes CASSPVDREGGEKLFF.

This clonotype was observed a handful of times. CDR3 sequence: CASSPNPGPVPFLEQYF. CDR3 nucleotide sequence: TGTGCCAGCAGCCCCAATCCGGGCCCGGTCCCATTCCTCGAGCAGTACTTC. The rearrangement uses TRBV7-7 and TRBJ2-7; D gene uncertain. V lost 5 bases and J lost 6, with 26 bases in between. The CDR3 extends over 17 amino acids. Germline V CDR1 and CDR2: SSHAT, FNYEAQ (reference sequence). Complete variable domain (other parts from reference TRBV7-7 and TRBJ2-7): GAGVSQSPRYKVTKRGQDVTLRCDPISSHATLYWYQQALGQGPEFLTYFNYEAQPDKSGLPSDRFSAERPEGSISTLTIQRTEQRDSAMYRCASSPNPGPVPFLEQYFGPGTRLTVT.

This chain connects TRBV10-1 to TRBJ2-5; no firm D call. Germline values: CDR1 WNHNN, CDR2 SYGVQD (reference sequence). V lost 2 bases and J 5 bases, leaving 9 bases between the germline ends. There are 13 residues in the CDR3. CDR3 DNA sequence: TGCGCCAGCAGTGAGCTGACCGGCGAGACCCAGTACTTC. Its translation is CASSELTGETQYF.

The chain carries TRBV9 and TRBJ2-7, with D perhaps matching TRBD1 or TRBD2 (5 bases each). The germline V and J ends were trimmed by 3 bases and 5 bases, with 18 bases remaining between them. This CDR3 has 15 amino acids. The germline gives CDR1 SGDLS, CDR2 YYNGEE. The CDR3: CASSASTGTKDEQYF. The DNA for the CDR3 is TGTGCCAGCAGCGCCTCTACCGGGACGAAAGACGAGCAGTACTTC.

In this sample, this clonotype turned up a few times. The chain couples TRBV6-1 to TRBJ1-3; TRBD1 matches 8 bases. The CDR3 has 16 amino acids. V dropped 5 bases and J dropped 1; count of bases not matched to a gene: 7. Germline values: CDR1 MNHNS, CDR2 SASEGT. The DNA for the CDR3 is TGTGCCAGCAGTCAATCCGGACAGGGTTCTGGAAACACCATATATTTT. As protein: CASSQSGQGSGNTIYF.

This sequence joins TRBV7-9 and TRBJ2-3, with 12 positions matching TRBD1. Germline CDR1 and CDR2: SEHNR and FQNEAQ (reference sequence). V dropped 6 bases and J dropped 5; count of bases not matched to a gene: 6. This CDR3 comprises 15 residues. The CDR3 protein is CASRSGQGARDTQYF. The CDR3 DNA sequence: TGTGCCAGCAGATCGGGACAGGGGGCGCGAGATACGCAGTATTTT.